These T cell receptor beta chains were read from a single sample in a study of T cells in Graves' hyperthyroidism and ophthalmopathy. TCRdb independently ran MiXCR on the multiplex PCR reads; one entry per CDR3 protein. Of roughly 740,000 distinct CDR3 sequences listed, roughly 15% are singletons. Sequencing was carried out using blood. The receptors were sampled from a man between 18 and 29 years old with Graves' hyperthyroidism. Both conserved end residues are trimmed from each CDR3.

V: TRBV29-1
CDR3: SARGTSGRAGSYNEQF

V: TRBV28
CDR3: ASSHSNQPQH

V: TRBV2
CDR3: ASSGWTQNTEAF

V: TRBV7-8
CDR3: DSSLVLAGEPDTQY

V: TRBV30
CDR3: AWAHGLAGGYEQY

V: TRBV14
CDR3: ASSPRISGYEQY

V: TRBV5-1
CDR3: ASSLRGQYYEQY

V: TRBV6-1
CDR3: ASSEGAVVYEQY

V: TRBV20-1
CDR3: SAPDSPYEQY

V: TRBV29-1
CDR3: SVDQGGELF

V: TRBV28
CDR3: ASTHGQGRQETQY

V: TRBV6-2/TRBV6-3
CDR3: ASSYPRKGQPQH

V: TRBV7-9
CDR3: ASSIQQGIPGSEQF

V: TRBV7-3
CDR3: ASSLAGQGSGYT

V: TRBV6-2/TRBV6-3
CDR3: ASSQTVQGTKNIQY

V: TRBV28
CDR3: ASSEDLGRPYEQY

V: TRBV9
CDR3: ASSGGRVHEQF

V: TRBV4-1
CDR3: ASAATGNRLILSYEQY

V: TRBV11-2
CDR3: ASSLAGGGTMAQY

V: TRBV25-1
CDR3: ASSDRGDDYGYT

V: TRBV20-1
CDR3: SARPGEGTGETQY

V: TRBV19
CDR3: ASSIEHRGDQPQH

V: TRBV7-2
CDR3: ASSLGGPRGTIY

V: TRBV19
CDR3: ASSIARGQPQH

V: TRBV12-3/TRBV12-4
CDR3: ASSLGGLYSNQPQH

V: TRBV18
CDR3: ASSLPAEGPGRLAKNIQY

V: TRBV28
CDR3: ASSPRERFRSPLH

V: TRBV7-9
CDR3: ASSLIAGEKLF

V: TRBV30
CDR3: AWTKLAGVQETQY

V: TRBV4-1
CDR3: ASSQLEGTSYGYT

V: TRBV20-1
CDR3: SASRGQKETQY

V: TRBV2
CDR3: ASILTGGDGYT

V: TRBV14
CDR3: ASSQVPGIRSYT

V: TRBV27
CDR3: ASGQWAGELF

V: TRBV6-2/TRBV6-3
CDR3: ASTGQGFQAF

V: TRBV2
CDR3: ASSEGLAYEQY

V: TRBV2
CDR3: ASRIQRLTDTQY

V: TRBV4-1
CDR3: ASSLNPLQGAGELF

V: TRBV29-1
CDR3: SHRGLGTGELF

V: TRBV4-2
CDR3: ASSQGSQSETQY

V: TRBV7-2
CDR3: ASSSDSNYGYT

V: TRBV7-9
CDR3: ASSPGRGKHASPLH

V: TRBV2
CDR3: ASRLATGLSSYNEQF

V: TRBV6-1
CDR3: ASSEHAGAGDEQF

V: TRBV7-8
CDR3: ASSYTDLNTEAF

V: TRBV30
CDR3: AWSVYLHYGYT

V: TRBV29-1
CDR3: SVASGMTDTQY

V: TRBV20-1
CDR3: SASGGVAGGLNEQY

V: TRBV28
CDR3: ASRGGLALHNEQF

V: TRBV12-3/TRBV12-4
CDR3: ASSVLGGMNTEAF

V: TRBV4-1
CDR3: ASSPQVYGRNTEAF

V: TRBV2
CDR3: ASSDSQGSPETQY